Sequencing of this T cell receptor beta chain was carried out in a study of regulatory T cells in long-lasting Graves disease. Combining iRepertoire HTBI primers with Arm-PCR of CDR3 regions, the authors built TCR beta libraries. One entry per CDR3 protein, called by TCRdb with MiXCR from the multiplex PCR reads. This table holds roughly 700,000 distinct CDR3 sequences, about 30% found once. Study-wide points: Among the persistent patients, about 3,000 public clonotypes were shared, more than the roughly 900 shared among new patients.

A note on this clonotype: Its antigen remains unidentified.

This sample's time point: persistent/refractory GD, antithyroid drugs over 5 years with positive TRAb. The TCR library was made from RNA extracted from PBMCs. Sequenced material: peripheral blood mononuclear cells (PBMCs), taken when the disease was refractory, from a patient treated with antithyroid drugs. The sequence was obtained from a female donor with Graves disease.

This chain's CDR3 is CASSQEISGNTEAFF. In DNA form, the CDR3 reads TGCGCCAGCAGCCAAGAAATCAGTGGGAACACTGAAGCTTTCTTT. The chain joins TRBV4-1 to TRBJ1-1; D gene ambiguous. The CDR3 totals 15 residues. Per the germline V gene, CDR1 is MGHRA and CDR2 is YSYEKL. V was cut by 0 bases and J by 1 base, with 9 bases left in between.